These T cell receptor beta chains were read from a single sample in a study of regulatory T cells in long-lasting Graves disease. A single record per CDR3 protein comes from TCRdb applying MiXCR to the multiplex PCR reads. Of 400,000 to 500,000 distinct CDR3 sequences listed, approximately 23% are singletons. This specimen was peripheral blood mononuclear cells (PBMCs), taken when the disease was refractory, from a patient treated with antithyroid drugs. All receptors come from a female donor with Graves disease. Each CDR3 is given with its conserved first and last residue. Each record gives: CDR3 protein, CDR3 DNA, clone size, V gene, J gene, D gene. A D gene is named only where the DNA matches it firmly. Only some rows state a clone size, as once, few, many or a class for expanded clones.

cdr3_aa: CASSPGGSGRTEAFF
cdr3_nt: TGCGCCAGCAGCCCCGGGGGTTCGGGGAGGACTGAAGCTTTCTTT
clone_size: few
v_call: TRBV5-1
j_call: TRBJ1-1
d_call: -

cdr3_aa: CASSTGGTEAFF
cdr3_nt: TGTGCCAGCAGTACAGGGGGCACTGAAGCTTTCTTT
clone_size: many
v_call: TRBV28
j_call: TRBJ1-1
d_call: TRBD1

cdr3_aa: CASSLEGGQLSEGYTF
cdr3_nt: TGTGCCAGCAGCCTAGAGGGGGGACAGCTCTCGGAGGGCTACACCTTC
clone_size: -
v_call: TRBV7-2
j_call: TRBJ1-2
d_call: TRBD1

cdr3_aa: CTSAGGPNTEAFF
cdr3_nt: TGTACCAGCGCCGGGGGGCCCAACACTGAAGCTTTCTTT
clone_size: -
v_call: TRBV11-3
j_call: TRBJ1-1
d_call: -

cdr3_aa: CSARDRRGPSTDTQYF
cdr3_nt: TGCAGTGCTAGAGATCGGCGGGGCCCTAGCACAGATACGCAGTATTTT
clone_size: -
v_call: TRBV20-1
j_call: TRBJ2-3
d_call: -

cdr3_aa: CSARVAGGPTETQYF
cdr3_nt: TGCAGTGCTAGAGTGGCCGGGGGCCCGACAGAGACCCAGTACTTC
clone_size: -
v_call: TRBV20-1
j_call: TRBJ2-5
d_call: -

cdr3_aa: CASSRGQEGSPLHF
cdr3_nt: TGTGCCAGCAGTCGGGGACAGGAGGGCTCACCCCTCCACTTT
clone_size: few
v_call: TRBV6-1
j_call: TRBJ1-6
d_call: TRBD1

cdr3_aa: CASSPGGQGALGTEAFF
cdr3_nt: TGTGCCAGCAGTCCCGGCGGTCAGGGGGCCCTGGGGACTGAAGCTTTCTTT
clone_size: many
v_call: TRBV28
j_call: TRBJ1-1
d_call: TRBD1

cdr3_aa: CASSLGQVRAEQYF
cdr3_nt: TGCGCCAGCAGCTTGGGGCAGGTCCGGGCCGAGCAGTACTTC
clone_size: many
v_call: TRBV5-1
j_call: TRBJ2-7
d_call: -

cdr3_aa: CAISGRQDTQYF
cdr3_nt: TGTGCCATCAGTGGGCGACAAGATACGCAGTATTTT
clone_size: -
v_call: TRBV10-3
j_call: TRBJ2-3
d_call: -

cdr3_aa: CASSFVGTMNTGELFF
cdr3_nt: TGTGCCAGCAGTTTTGTTGGGACAATGAACACCGGGGAGCTGTTTTTT
clone_size: many
v_call: TRBV28
j_call: TRBJ2-2
d_call: -

cdr3_aa: CSVEGQQGGGETQYF
cdr3_nt: TGCAGCGTTGAAGGCCAACAGGGGGGTGGGGAGACCCAGTACTTC
clone_size: many
v_call: TRBV29-1
j_call: TRBJ2-5
d_call: TRBD1

cdr3_aa: CASKQTETETQYF
cdr3_nt: TGTGCCAGCAAACAGACAGAGACGGAGACCCAGTACTTC
clone_size: -
v_call: TRBV6-2/TRBV6-3
j_call: TRBJ2-5
d_call: -

cdr3_aa: CASRGVTKRSETQYF
cdr3_nt: TGTGCCAGCCGTGGAGTGACGAAGAGGTCAGAGACCCAGTACTTC
clone_size: -
v_call: TRBV28
j_call: TRBJ2-5
d_call: -

cdr3_aa: CASSRLRGETEAFF
cdr3_nt: TGCGCCAGCAGCCGTCTCCGGGGGGAGACTGAAGCTTTCTTT
clone_size: -
v_call: TRBV4-3
j_call: TRBJ1-1
d_call: -

cdr3_aa: CASSLAGLTYNSPLHF
cdr3_nt: TGCGCCAGCAGCTTGGCGGGACTGACCTATAATTCACCCCTCCACTTT
clone_size: few
v_call: TRBV5-1
j_call: TRBJ1-6
d_call: -

cdr3_aa: CASSPYTTEAFF
cdr3_nt: TGTGCCAGCAGTCCTTACACCACTGAAGCTTTCTTT
clone_size: many
v_call: TRBV12-3/TRBV12-4
j_call: TRBJ1-1
d_call: -

cdr3_aa: CASQGADYSNTGELFF
cdr3_nt: TGTGCCAGCCAGGGGGCCGACTACTCGAACACCGGGGAGCTGTTTTTT
clone_size: many
v_call: TRBV28
j_call: TRBJ2-2
d_call: TRBD1

cdr3_aa: CASRSTGAKNIQYF
cdr3_nt: TGTGCCAGCAGATCTACGGGAGCCAAAAACATTCAGTACTTC
clone_size: -
v_call: TRBV28
j_call: TRBJ2-4
d_call: -

cdr3_aa: CSASGGPGNGYTF
cdr3_nt: TGCAGTGCCTCAGGCGGGCCAGGGAATGGCTACACCTTC
clone_size: many
v_call: TRBV20-1
j_call: TRBJ1-2
d_call: -

cdr3_aa: CASSIDRGVYGYTF
cdr3_nt: TGTGCCAGCAGTATCGACAGGGGTGTATATGGCTACACCTTC
clone_size: many
v_call: TRBV28
j_call: TRBJ1-2
d_call: TRBD1

cdr3_aa: CASSPTAEAWETQYF
cdr3_nt: TGTGCCAGCAGTCCCACTGCGGAAGCATGGGAGACCCAGTACTTC
clone_size: -
v_call: TRBV27
j_call: TRBJ2-5
d_call: -

cdr3_aa: CASSLGTSHNEQFF
cdr3_nt: TGTGCCAGCAGTCTAGGGACTTCTCACAATGAGCAGTTCTTC
clone_size: -
v_call: TRBV28
j_call: TRBJ2-1
d_call: -

cdr3_aa: CASSYSTGGENEKLFF
cdr3_nt: TGTGCCAGCAGTTACTCTACAGGGGGCGAGAATGAAAAACTGTTTTTT
clone_size: many
v_call: TRBV6-2/TRBV6-3
j_call: TRBJ1-4
d_call: TRBD1

cdr3_aa: CASSPRVGYGYTF
cdr3_nt: TGTGCCAGCAGCCCGCGAGTCGGCTATGGCTACACCTTC
clone_size: -
v_call: TRBV5-4
j_call: TRBJ1-2
d_call: -

cdr3_aa: CASSAGEGRNQPQHF
cdr3_nt: TGCGCCAGCAGCGCCGGGGAGGGTAGGAATCAGCCCCAGCATTTT
clone_size: -
v_call: TRBV5-1
j_call: TRBJ1-5
d_call: -

cdr3_aa: CASSYVRREPGANVLTF
cdr3_nt: TGTGCCAGCAGTTACGTCCGAAGAGAGCCGGGGGCCAACGTCCTGACTTTC
clone_size: -
v_call: TRBV6-2/TRBV6-3
j_call: TRBJ2-6
d_call: -

cdr3_aa: CASRLDSNHQPQHF
cdr3_nt: TGTGCCAGCAGGTTGGACAGCAACCATCAGCCCCAGCATTTT
clone_size: few
v_call: TRBV7-9
j_call: TRBJ1-5
d_call: -

cdr3_aa: CASSYEADDYGYTF
cdr3_nt: TGTGCCAGCAGTTACGAGGCGGACGACTATGGCTACACCTTC
clone_size: few
v_call: TRBV6-5
j_call: TRBJ1-2
d_call: -

cdr3_aa: CASSLARSGEQYF
cdr3_nt: TGTGCCAGCAGCTTGGCCAGGTCTGGCGAGCAGTACTTC
clone_size: -
v_call: TRBV5-4
j_call: TRBJ2-7
d_call: -

cdr3_aa: CASSTAAYSPLHF
cdr3_nt: TGTGCCAGCAGTACGGCGGCTTATTCACCCCTCCACTTT
clone_size: many
v_call: TRBV2
j_call: TRBJ1-6
d_call: -

cdr3_aa: CNAPGRGNTEAFF
cdr3_nt: TGCAATGCCCCCGGCAGGGGGAACACTGAAGCTTTCTTT
clone_size: few
v_call: TRBV20-1
j_call: TRBJ1-1
d_call: -

cdr3_aa: CASSTGTGYTF
cdr3_nt: TGTGCCAGCAGCACCGGGACAGGCTACACCTTC
clone_size: -
v_call: TRBV28
j_call: TRBJ1-2
d_call: -

cdr3_aa: CASRDTGLNQPQHF
cdr3_nt: TGTGCCAGTAGGGACACAGGGTTAAATCAGCCCCAGCATTTT
clone_size: few
v_call: TRBV19
j_call: TRBJ1-5
d_call: -

cdr3_aa: CASSLEGRYQETQYF
cdr3_nt: TGCGCCAGCAGCTTGGAAGGGCGGTACCAAGAGACCCAGTACTTC
clone_size: -
v_call: TRBV5-1
j_call: TRBJ2-5
d_call: -

cdr3_aa: CAWRWGGTEAFF
cdr3_nt: TGTGCCTGGAGGTGGGGGGGCACTGAAGCTTTCTTT
clone_size: -
v_call: TRBV30
j_call: TRBJ1-1
d_call: -

cdr3_aa: CASVFGTGDNQPQHF
cdr3_nt: TGTGCCAGCGTTTTCGGGACAGGGGACAATCAGCCCCAGCATTTT
clone_size: -
v_call: TRBV28
j_call: TRBJ1-5
d_call: TRBD1

cdr3_aa: CASSPSNPLAGGNTDTQYF
cdr3_nt: TGCGCCAGCAGCCCCTCGAACCCACTAGCGGGAGGGAACACAGATACGCAGTATTTT
clone_size: -
v_call: TRBV4-1
j_call: TRBJ2-3
d_call: TRBD2

cdr3_aa: CASSSGHPTDTQYF
cdr3_nt: TGTGCCAGCAGTTCGGGACACCCCACAGATACGCAGTATTTT
clone_size: once
v_call: TRBV28
j_call: TRBJ2-3
d_call: -

cdr3_aa: CASRGTGPNTEAFF
cdr3_nt: TGTGCCAGCAGGGGGACAGGCCCGAACACTGAAGCTTTCTTT
clone_size: many
v_call: TRBV28
j_call: TRBJ1-1
d_call: TRBD1

cdr3_aa: CSVEQNLEQYF
cdr3_nt: TGCAGCGTTGAACAGAATCTCGAGCAGTACTTC
clone_size: few
v_call: TRBV29-1
j_call: TRBJ2-7
d_call: -

cdr3_aa: CASSLALWGQRTYEQYF
cdr3_nt: TGTGCCAGCAGCTTAGCGCTATGGGGACAGCGTACCTACGAGCAGTACTTC
clone_size: few
v_call: TRBV7-2
j_call: TRBJ2-7
d_call: TRBD1

cdr3_aa: CALGQGAEKLFF
cdr3_nt: TGTGCCTTGGGACAGGGGGCGGAAAAACTGTTTTTT
clone_size: many
v_call: TRBV30
j_call: TRBJ1-4
d_call: TRBD1

cdr3_aa: CASSALSPDTQYF
cdr3_nt: TGTGCCAGCAGTGCCTTATCCCCCGATACGCAGTATTTT
clone_size: few
v_call: TRBV2
j_call: TRBJ2-3
d_call: -

cdr3_aa: CASSSPGTGINEQYF
cdr3_nt: TGTGCCAGCAGCTCGCCAGGGACAGGGATCAACGAGCAGTACTTC
clone_size: few
v_call: TRBV5-6
j_call: TRBJ2-7
d_call: TRBD1